These 10 T cell receptor beta chains came from one sample sequenced in a study of beta chain features in type 1 diabetes. For these TCRs, the target antigens are not known. Points from the study as a whole: Shortening of TCRB CDR3s, moderate but significant, appeared in all four CD4+ subsets of Type 1 diabetes patients.

Expressed TCRB transcripts were sequenced because the isolated RNA had all been reverse transcribed beforehand. Sequencing used immunoSEQ multiplex PCR; TCRdb keeps in-frame clones, though not all of them. The profile shows 250,000 or so clones, over 20% of them singletons. Sequencing used naive CD4+ T cells from blood. These receptors originate from a woman aged 40 to 49 with type 1 diabetes.

This clone was observed a handful of times. This rearrangement joins TRBV5-1 to TRBJ1-1; 8 bases line up with TRBD1. Germline V gene lookup returns CDR1 SGHRS and CDR2 YFSETQ. This CDR3 comprises 15 residues. Trimming at V came to 0 bases and at J to 4 bases, leaving 5 bases not matched to a gene. Here the CDR3 DNA reads TGCGCCAGCAGCTTGGTGGCAGGGGGCCGCACTGAAGCTTTCTTT. As protein: CASSLVAGGRTEAFF.

Comment on this clone: Within the sample, other DNA sequences also encode this same CDR3. The V call is TRBV7-3, the J call TRBJ2-3; tentatively, D is TRBD2 (5 bases). The V gene lost 2 bases and the J gene lost 3 bases, with 6 bases spanning the gap. Germline V lookup: CDR1 SGHTA, CDR2 FQGTGA. CDR3 length equals 13 residues. CDR3 sequence: CASSLGGTDTQYF. CDR3 nucleotide sequence: TGTGCCAGCAGCTTAGGAGGAACAGATACGCAGTATTTT.

V and J are TRBV9 and TRBJ2-5, with D tentatively TRBD2 (5 bases). Germline-derived CDR1 and CDR2 are SGDLS and YYNGEE. Trimming removed 0 bases at V and 5 bases at J, with 11 bases between. This CDR3 spans 14 amino acids. Here the CDR3 DNA reads TGTGCCAGCAGCGTAGTCGGCGGCGGGGAGACCCAGTACTTC. Amino acid sequence: CASSVVGGGETQYF.

The chain has TRBV7-2 and TRBJ1-5; tentatively, D is TRBD1 (6 bases). Trimming removed 6 bases from V and 2 bases from J, with 14 bases in between. Germline V gene data show CDR1 as SGHTA and CDR2 as FQGNSA. This CDR3 has 15 residues. CDR3 region: CASRSQGWGNQPQHF. The CDR3 region has the DNA TGTGCCAGCAGATCACAGGGATGGGGCAATCAGCCCCAGCATTTT.

The chain joins TRBV12-5 to TRBJ2-3; D is unclear. V shed 8 bases and J shed 0 bases, with 9 bases lying between them. Germline CDR1 LGHNT, CDR2 FRNRAP. CDR3 length: 13 residues. The DNA for the CDR3 is TGTGCTAGTCTACAGTCGAGCACAGATACGCAGTATTTT. It specifies CASLQSSTDTQYF. The full variable domain, completed using reference TRBV12-5 and TRBJ2-3, is DARVTQTPRHKVTEMGQEVTMRCQPILGHNTVFWYRQTMMQGLELLAYFRNRAPLDDSGMPKDRFSAEMPDATLATLKIQPSEPRDSAVYFCASLQSSTDTQYFGPGTRLTVL.

As DNA, the CDR3 is TGTGCCAGCAGTAGCAGGACTGGGGCCAACGTCCTGACTTTC. It encodes CASSSRTGANVLTF. V and J are TRBV6-5 and TRBJ2-6, with unresolved D. The germline CDR1 and CDR2 sequences are MNHEY and SVGAGI. The CDR3 contains 14 residues. The V end lost 5 bases, the J end lost 2 bases, and 7 bases lay between the germline ends.

The chain uses TRBV7-9 and TRBJ2-3; 8 nucleotides line up with TRBD1. Germline V gene sequence: CDR1 SEHNR, CDR2 FQNEAQ (reference sequence). The CDR3 is made up of 14 amino acids. The trim removed 4 bases at V and 5 bases at J, leaving 5 bases unmatched. Here the CDR3 DNA reads TGTGCCAGCAGCTCAGGCACAGGGGGAGATACGCAGTATTTT. Its translation is CASSSGTGGDTQYF.

This clone was counted between two and nine times. The chain is built from TRBV10-3 and TRBJ1-1; possible D gene TRBD1, 6 bases. Trimming pared 5 bases from V and 1 base from J, leaving 11 bases between. This CDR3 is built from 14 residues. Germline lookup yields CDR1 ENHRY and CDR2 SYGVKD. CDR3 loop: CAISWTDSNTEAFF. In nucleotides, the CDR3 is TGTGCCATCAGTTGGACAGATTCGAACACTGAAGCTTTCTTT.

The V call is TRBV7-9, the J call TRBJ1-6; no clear D gene. With 1 base removed from V and 7 bases from J, the gap between germline ends came to 8 bases. Germline lookup yields CDR1 SEHNR and CDR2 FQNEAQ (reference sequence). The CDR3 has 14 residues. The CDR3 loop reads CASSLEGDNSPLHF. In DNA form, the CDR3 reads TGTGCCAGCAGCTTAGAGGGAGACAATTCACCCCTCCACTTT.

This chain links TRBV6-5 with TRBJ2-1, with 7 nucleotides matching TRBD2. Looked up from germline, CDR1 is MNHEY and CDR2 is SVGAGI. The CDR3 is 11 amino acids. The V gene end was trimmed by 5 bases and the J gene end by 16 bases; junction bases not matched to a gene: 8. The CDR3 DNA is TGTGCCAGCAGTGAGGGACTATTGAGATTCTTC. It codes for CASSEGLLRFF.